The sequence of this TCR beta chain was determined in a study of yellow fever vaccine responses in identical twins. Whole-study results and caveats: Reportedly, twins' vaccine T cell responses looked partly convergent and partly personalized.

TCRdb re-called the RT-PCR reads through MiXCR, storing one row per CDR3 protein. The sample consists of just under 3,500 distinct CDR3 sequences, about 84% of them appearing once. The CDR3 spans 14 residues. V lost 0 bases to trimming and J lost 6 bases; unmatched junction nucleotides: 1. Germline CDR1 reads SGHAT; CDR2 reads FQDESV (reference sequence). As regards this clonotype: What it binds is not known.

The source of this sequence is a woman younger than 30 who received the yellow fever vaccine. The gene calls are TRBV11-1 and TRBJ2-1; 8 nucleotides agree with TRBD2. The material sequenced was T cells from blood (PBMCs), unsorted or a sorted subset (not recorded which), taken before or after yellow fever vaccination (not recorded which). The DNA of the CDR3 is TGTGCCAGCAGCTTAGCAAGCGGGAGCAATGAGCAGTTCTTC. Its translation is CASSLASGSNEQFF.